A selection of T cell receptor beta chains follows, all from one sample in a study of blood T cell repertoires in COVID-19. The data were produced by immunoSEQ multiplex PCR, yet TCRdb's version contains in-frame clones alone and is incomplete. The sample consists of 65,000 to 70,000 clones, 91% of them appearing once. Input material: peripheral blood. Receptors originate from a human donor with active COVID-19. The donor label of this sample is uncertain. Each CDR3 is given without its conserved first and last residue.

j_call,v_call,cdr3_length,cdr3_aa
TRBJ2-7,TRBV7-9,12,ASSRDRLGYEQY
TRBJ2-6,TRBV29-1,14,SVGHGTTSGANVLT
TRBJ2-7,TRBV19,12,ASSIDPGGYEQY
TRBJ1-4,TRBV28,12,ASQQVLEREKLF
TRBJ1-3,TRBV18,13,ASSDGQGSGNTIY
TRBJ1-2,TRBV28,12,ASSLPGVLYGYT
TRBJ1-1,TRBV5-6,12,ASSFGRVNTEAF
TRBJ2-5,TRBV7-2,12,ASSSGLAEETQY
TRBJ1-3,TRBV10-2,13,ASSPGTGAGNTIY
TRBJ2-2,TRBV2,13,ASSGTSGNTGELF
TRBJ2-1,TRBV28,14,ASSLGLAGGLHEQF
TRBJ1-6,TRBV14,14,ASSQDRTAPNSPLH
TRBJ2-7,TRBV14,14,ASSLKGVGPNYEQY
TRBJ2-7,TRBV11-2,12,ASRLGTGTYEQY
TRBJ1-2,TRBV24-1,11,ATSDGQGSGYT
TRBJ2-7,TRBV9,13,ASSVSPQSSYEQY
TRBJ2-3,TRBV4-2,16,ASSQEGRLAGGPDTQY
TRBJ2-7,TRBV28,10,ASSFLEYEQY
TRBJ1-5,TRBV28,13,ASSSEDLSNQPQH
TRBJ2-7,TRBV25-1,10,ASSGGTYEQY
TRBJ2-1,TRBV6-5,13,ASSPRGGVYNEQF
TRBJ2-7,TRBV27,13,ASSPPGQGANEQY
TRBJ2-5,TRBV19,14,ASSMRQGGPQETQY
TRBJ1-6,TRBV25-1,13,ASSIGDRGLSPLH
TRBJ2-7,TRBV7-2,13,ASSTRTGGDSEQY
TRBJ2-7,TRBV4-1,12,ASSSWGLAYEQY
TRBJ1-5,TRBV6-2/TRBV6-3,15,ASSSRRVSSGEQPQH
TRBJ1-6,TRBV27,13,ASRRRQGSESPLH
TRBJ2-1,TRBV7-6,16,ASSFGTSGSLGYNEQF
TRBJ2-1,TRBV15,13,ATSPLRVLDNEQF
TRBJ2-1,TRBV7-7,11,ASGLAADNEQF
TRBJ2-1,TRBV4-1,14,ASSQRVAGEYNEQF
TRBJ1-5,TRBV24-1,14,ATSDSLRGKHQPQH